A selection of T cell receptor beta chains follows, all from one sample in a study of blood T cell repertoires in COVID-19. Method: immunoSEQ multiplex PCR; TCRdb's copy keeps in-frame clones and lacks some. The data hold 100,000 to 120,000 clones, with approximately 81% observed a single time. Sequences were obtained from peripheral blood. The origin of the receptors is a man in his forties or fifties with acute or convalescent COVID-19. The CDR3 runs from the conserved cysteine through the conserved F or W. A D gene is named only where the DNA matches it firmly. Rows give clone size only sometimes, using once, few, many, or a class for an expanded clone.

CDR3 protein	CDR3 DNA	D gene	clone size	V gene	J gene
CASSPPPGSNQPQHF	TGTGCCAGCAGCCCTCCCCCCGGTAGCAATCAGCCCCAGCATTTT	-	-	TRBV7-8	TRBJ1-5
CASSPGSRVEQFF	TGTGCCAGCAGCCCCGGCTCCAGGGTGGAACAGTTCTTC	-	medium-sized	TRBV14	TRBJ2-1
CASSLSSGVGYEQYF	TGTGCCAGCAGCTTGAGTTCGGGAGTCGGCTACGAGCAGTACTTC	-	-	TRBV5-4	TRBJ2-7
CASSLALNEKLFF	TGTGCCAGCAGCTTAGCCCTGAATGAAAAACTGTTTTTT	-	-	TRBV7-9	TRBJ1-4
CASSRDRSEAFF	TGTGCCAGCAGTCGGGACAGGTCTGAAGCTTTCTTT	TRBD1	-	TRBV12-3/TRBV12-4	TRBJ1-1
CASSRTGSYQETQYF	TGTGCCAGCAGTCGTACGGGATCCTACCAAGAGACCCAGTACTTC	-	-	TRBV5-6	TRBJ2-5
CASSQSVYAGVGNQPQHF	TGTGCCAGCAGCCAATCGGTATACGCGGGAGTGGGCAATCAGCCCCAGCATTTT	-	few	TRBV3-1/TRBV3-2	TRBJ1-5
CASSQDAGGASYEQYF	TGTGCCAGCAGCCAAGATGCCGGGGGGGCATCCTACGAGCAGTACTTC	TRBD2	-	TRBV4-2	TRBJ2-7
CASSPRGGGANTQYF	TGTGCCAGCAGTCCCCGTGGCGGGGGCGCGAATACGCAGTATTTT	-	-	TRBV28	TRBJ2-3
CASSLTGEGETQYF	TGTGCCAGCAGTTTAACCGGGGAGGGAGAGACCCAGTACTTC	TRBD2	-	TRBV28	TRBJ2-5
CASRLQGTNYGYTF	TGCGCCAGCCGCCTCCAGGGAACTAACTATGGCTACACCTTC	-	-	TRBV4-1	TRBJ1-2
CASRPGGSNQPQHF	TGTGCCAGCAGGCCAGGGGGCAGCAATCAGCCCCAGCATTTT	TRBD1	-	TRBV6-6	TRBJ1-5
CASSVERGGNSPLHF	TGTGCCAGCAGCGTAGAACGGGGAGGGAATTCACCCCTCCACTTT	-	-	TRBV9	TRBJ1-6
CASNGQGSTDTQYF	TGTGCCAGCAACGGACAGGGGAGCACAGATACGCAGTATTTT	TRBD1	-	TRBV7-9	TRBJ2-3
CASSTGLAQPQHF	TGTGCCAGCAGTACAGGGTTAGCTCAGCCCCAGCATTTT	-	-	TRBV27	TRBJ1-5
CASSLLQAGGNEKLFF	TGCGCCAGCAGCTTACTCCAAGCAGGGGGCAATGAAAAACTGTTTTTT	TRBD1	-	TRBV5-1	TRBJ1-4
CAISETGLAADLTDTQYF	TGTGCCATCAGTGAGACAGGACTAGCGGCGGACCTCACAGATACGCAGTATTTT	TRBD2	-	TRBV10-3	TRBJ2-3
CSVSGGGSNQPQHF	TGCAGCGTTTCAGGGGGCGGGAGCAATCAGCCCCAGCATTTT	TRBD1	-	TRBV29-1	TRBJ1-5
CSAEGQSSYEQYF	TGCAGCGCGGAAGGACAGAGCTCCTACGAGCAGTACTTC	-	-	TRBV29-1	TRBJ2-7
CASSPTSGVGHTQYF	TGTGCCAGCAGTCCAACTAGCGGGGTCGGGCATACGCAGTATTTT	TRBD2	-	TRBV3-1/TRBV3-2	TRBJ2-3
CASSPMTGGEGYTF	TGTGCCAGCAGCCCCATGACAGGGGGCGAAGGCTACACCTTC	TRBD1	many	TRBV4-2	TRBJ1-2
CASRTIRAGANVLTF	TGTGCCAGCAGGACGATCAGGGCTGGGGCCAACGTCCTGACTTTC	-	-	TRBV6-5	TRBJ2-6
CASSFLAGGLGDTQYF	TGCGCCAGCAGCTTCCTAGCGGGGGGGCTGGGAGATACGCAGTATTTT	TRBD2	few	TRBV5-1	TRBJ2-3
CASSSSGGVNTEAFF	TGTGCCAGCAGCTCCTCCGGGGGGGTGAACACTGAAGCTTTCTTT	-	once	TRBV11-2	TRBJ1-1
CASSPSGAGDLNYGYTF	TGTGCCAGTAGTCCCAGCGGCGCGGGGGACCTTAACTATGGCTACACCTTC	-	-	TRBV19	TRBJ1-2
CASSVQVAGGTDTQYF	TGTGCCAGCAGCGTACAAGTAGCGGGGGGCACAGATACGCAGTATTTT	TRBD2	-	TRBV9	TRBJ2-3
CATSPRRGQLHGYTF	TGTGCCACCAGCCCGCGTAGGGGACAGCTACATGGCTACACCTTC	TRBD1	few	TRBV15	TRBJ1-2
CASSPGLSKKRLGGEKLFF	TGTGCCAGCAGCCCGGGACTAAGCAAAAAGCGGCTTGGGGGTGAAAAACTGTTTTTT	-	-	TRBV9	TRBJ1-4
CASSWFVLQGAAGAQHF	TGTGCCAGCAGCTGGTTCGTTTTGCAGGGGGCGGCCGGGGCCCAGCATTTT	TRBD1	-	TRBV7-2	TRBJ1-5
CATSDPSGTGRETQYF	TGTGCCACCAGTGATCCCTCCGGGACAGGGCGGGAGACCCAGTACTTC	TRBD1	once	TRBV24-1	TRBJ2-5
CAWSVQGEETQYF	TGTGCCTGGAGTGTACAGGGGGAGGAGACCCAGTACTTC	TRBD1	-	TRBV30	TRBJ2-5
CASSLAAGGHADTQYF	TGCGCCAGCAGCTTGGCTGCGGGGGGGCACGCAGATACGCAGTATTTT	TRBD2	once	TRBV5-1	TRBJ2-3
CATMTITDGYTF	TGTGCCACCATGACAATCACAGATGGCTACACCTTC	-	-	TRBV19	TRBJ1-2
CASSSSDRLNQPQHF	TGTGCCAGCAGTTCCTCCGACAGGCTGAATCAGCCCCAGCATTTT	-	-	TRBV28	TRBJ1-5
CAWSSSDREYEKLFF	TGTGCCTGGAGTTCATCTGACAGGGAATATGAAAAACTGTTTTTT	TRBD1	-	TRBV30	TRBJ1-4
CASSVAGVNTGELFF	TGTGCCAGCAGCGTAGCGGGAGTCAACACCGGGGAGCTGTTTTTT	-	-	TRBV9	TRBJ2-2
CASKGNRGDYNEQFF	TGTGCCAGCAAAGGGAACAGGGGGGACTACAATGAGCAGTTCTTC	TRBD1	-	TRBV2	TRBJ2-1
CASSVGPDSNTEAFF	TGTGCCAGCAGCGTAGGCCCAGACTCAAACACTGAAGCTTTCTTT	-	once	TRBV9	TRBJ1-1
CAISESPGQGNGYTF	TGTGCCATCAGTGAGTCACCGGGACAGGGGAATGGCTACACCTTC	TRBD1	-	TRBV10-3	TRBJ1-2
CASSETGGGDYGYTF	TGCGCCAGCAGCGAAACAGGGGGCGGTGACTATGGCTACACCTTC	TRBD1	-	TRBV4-1	TRBJ1-2
CASTPGTGENSPLHF	TGCGCCAGCACCCCTGGGACAGGGGAAAATTCACCCCTCCACTTT	TRBD1	-	TRBV5-1	TRBJ1-6
CASSYNPPRGQLQETQYF	TGTGCCAGCAGTTACAATCCCCCCAGGGGCCAACTTCAAGAGACCCAGTACTTC	-	few	TRBV6-2/TRBV6-3	TRBJ2-5
CASSVQGDEKLFF	TGCGCCAGCAGCGTCCAGGGGGATGAAAAACTGTTTTTT	TRBD1	-	TRBV5-1	TRBJ1-4
CASSSNRVPGYTF	TGTGCCAGCAGCTCAAACAGGGTTCCTGGCTACACCTTC	-	-	TRBV11-2	TRBJ1-2
CASSLSLTSGYEQYF	TGTGCCAGCAGCTTATCGTTGACTAGCGGGTACGAGCAGTACTTC	TRBD2	few	TRBV7-9	TRBJ2-7
CAWAGMNTEAFF	TGTGCCTGGGCAGGGATGAACACTGAAGCTTTCTTT	-	-	TRBV30	TRBJ1-1
CASSRIEEAGTQYF	TGCGCCAGCAGCCGGATAGAAGAGGCCGGGACGCAGTATTTT	-	-	TRBV4-1	TRBJ2-3
CSAETALNYGYTF	TGCAGCGCCGAGACAGCCTTAAACTATGGCTACACCTTC	-	few	TRBV29-1	TRBJ1-2
CAISDSGGAQETQYF	TGTGCCATCAGTGATAGCGGGGGGGCCCAAGAGACCCAGTACTTC	TRBD2	few	TRBV10-3	TRBJ2-5
CASSIGQPFYGYTF	TGTGCCAGTAGTATAGGACAGCCTTTCTATGGCTACACCTTC	-	-	TRBV19	TRBJ1-2
CASSYVGADSPLHF	TGTGCCAGCAGTTACGTGGGGGCGGATTCACCCCTCCACTTT	-	-	TRBV6-5	TRBJ1-6
CASSPLWRGSSYNEQFF	TGCGCCAGCAGCCCCCTTTGGCGGGGGAGCTCCTACAATGAGCAGTTCTTC	TRBD2	-	TRBV5-1	TRBJ2-1
CSGRGQGHEKLFF	TGCAGCGGGCGGGGACAGGGCCACGAAAAACTGTTTTTT	TRBD1	-	TRBV29-1	TRBJ1-4
CASSHPGQGAGYTF	TGTGCCAGCAGTCATCCGGGACAGGGGGCTGGCTACACCTTC	TRBD1	once	TRBV13	TRBJ1-2
CASSPGQGGRIYGYTF	TGCGCCAGCAGCCCCGGACAGGGGGGGAGGATCTATGGCTACACCTTC	TRBD1	-	TRBV5-1	TRBJ1-2
CASSLGYASEAFF	TGTGCCAGCAGCTTAGGATATGCGTCAGAAGCTTTCTTT	-	-	TRBV7-8	TRBJ1-1
CASSYGPGTSTDTQYF	TGTGCCAGCAGTTACGGGCCAGGGACTAGCACAGATACGCAGTATTTT	-	-	TRBV6-2/TRBV6-3	TRBJ2-3